This TCR beta chain is drawn from a study of T cell responses to AZD1222 COVID-19 vaccine. Study-wide results and limits: Unmutated variant regions reportedly attract nearly half of all spike-specific TCRs.

Note on this clone: Its antigen remains unknown.

Some clones are missing from TCRdb's copy, which holds only in-frame ones; the method was immunoSEQ multiplex PCR. The sample has 130,000 or so clones; 93% are singletons. The length of the CDR3 is 13 residues. Germline V lookup: CDR1 SNHLY, CDR2 FYNNEI. V was cut by 4 bases and J by 7 bases, with 13 bases left in between. This sequence was found in an adult in good health. The starting material was peripheral blood, obtained on day 0 of AZD1222 vaccination. J is TRBJ1-1 and V is TRBV2; TRBD1 might be the D (5 bases). In DNA form, the CDR3 reads TGTGCCAGCAGTGGACAGATGAGGGGTGAAGCTTTCTTT. Protein sequence: CASSGQMRGEAFF.